This T cell receptor beta chain came from a study of control samples from healthy donors and cancer patients. TCRdb's copy holds only in-frame clones and misses some; the assay was immunoSEQ multiplex PCR. The table records 150,000 to 200,000 clones, nearly 90% of them present only once. Trimming cost V 5 bases and J 2 bases; bases outside gene matches: 5. Per the germline V gene, CDR1 is LGHDT and CDR2 is YNNKEL (reference sequence). This CDR3 comprises 15 residues. This sequence was found in a woman aged 50 to 60 in good health. The chain links TRBV3-1 (or the pseudogene TRBV3-2) to TRBJ1-5; TRBD1 aligns across 8 bases. Sequences were obtained from blood. CDR3 DNA: TGTGCCAGCAGCGACAGGGGAGGGGGCAATCAGCCCCAGCATTTT. The encoded protein is CASSDRGGGNQPQHF.